The TCR beta chain described here comes from a study of tumor-infiltrating lymphocytes in primary liver carcinoma. In the study overall: Both sexes were represented among patients, who were 30 to 69 years old. These were node-negative, non-metastatic T1-T3 tumors of roughly 4 to 10 cm.

The V gene's germline CDR1 is MDHEN and CDR2 SYDVKM. This CDR3 region has 11 residues. General study findings and limits: Tumor top-250-clone fraction significantly exceeded that of blood (p = 0.039).

This clonotype has a handful of counts. The antigen remains unidentified. A much larger clone lies one base from this, so it may be a read error. The authors took blood RNA from unsorted whole blood and also extracted germline DNA. Presurgery, four milliliters of peripheral blood were collected. From roughly 470 ng total RNA, TCR beta cDNA was generated with a primer in the constant region. Investigators got TCR beta libraries out of three nested multiplex PCR rounds, done with slightly modified ARM-PCR. Amplification in the first two PCR rounds was performed using TRBV1-TRBV30 forward primers and a C-beta reverse primer for 10 cycles each. MiXCR, run by TCRdb on the multiplex PCR reads, gives a single entry per CDR3 protein. This sample yields 250,000 to 350,000 distinct CDR3 sequences, of which about three fifths are seen a single time; more than 15% belongs to the top ten.

Sequenced sample: peripheral blood. V is TRBV28 and J is TRBJ2-1; D not certain. This clonotype was obtained from a woman aged 25 to 39 with primary liver carcinoma and hepatitis B virus infection. CDR3 loop: CASSGYNEQSF. CDR3 DNA sequence: TGTGCCAGCAGTGGGTACAATGAGCAGTCCTTC.